The 8 T cell receptor beta chains below were found in one sample sequenced in a study of CD8 T cells in ankylosing spondylitis. MiXCR, run by TCRdb on the 5' RACE reads, gives a single entry per CDR3 protein. The sample shows 200,000 to 300,000 distinct CDR3 sequences, around 32% of them seen only once. Sequencing used blood, either unsorted or a sorted T cell fraction (not recorded which). The receptors come from a male donor with ankylosing spondylitis or in good health (not recorded which).

This clonotype has a handful of counts. The chain employs TRBV12-3 or TRBV12-4 and TRBJ1-2; TRBD1 is a possible D gene (6 bases). V was pared by 5 bases and J by 5 bases, with 12 bases between. The CDR3 contains 13 residues. CDR3 sequence reads: CASSPSDSYGYTF. CDR3 coding DNA: TGTGCCAGCAGTCCCTCGGACAGTTATGGCTACACCTTC.

This clonotype occurred a few times. The V call is TRBV20-1, the J call TRBJ2-5, with 7 bases fitting TRBD1. Germline trimming cut 2 bases from V and 5 bases from J; bases unmatched to any gene: 2. CDR1 DFQATT and CDR2 SNEGSKA come from the germline V gene (reference sequence). This CDR3 is 12 amino acids long. CDR3 coding DNA: TGCAGTGCTAGAATCAGGGGGGAGACCCAGTACTTC. Its translation is CSARIRGETQYF.

The rearrangement links TRBV15 to TRBJ2-7; TRBD1 matches 7 bases. Losses at the gene ends were 1 base for V and 2 bases for J; bases not matched to a gene: 11. The CDR3 has 17 residues. Germline CDR1 and CDR2: LNHNV and YYDKDF (reference sequence). CDR3 protein: CATSRGPGQDKAYEQYF. The DNA for the CDR3 is TGTGCCACCAGCAGAGGCCCCGGACAGGACAAAGCCTACGAGCAGTACTTC.

The rearrangement uses TRBV10-3 and TRBJ1-1; D uncertain. This CDR3 has 15 residues. Between the trimmed V and J ends, which lost 8 bases and 0 bases, there was a span of 16 bases. Per the germline V gene, CDR1 is ENHRY and CDR2 is SYGVKD. The CDR3 spells CAISVGGGLNTEAFF. The CDR3 DNA is TGTGCCATCTCCGTGGGCGGAGGCCTGAACACTGAAGCTTTCTTT.

This clonotype was observed a handful of times. This chain joins TRBV7-9 and TRBJ2-5, with D maybe TRBD1 (6 bases). Germline V gene lookup returns CDR1 SEHNR and CDR2 FQNEAQ (reference sequence). CDR3 length equals 13 residues. V lost 11 bases to trimming and J lost 4 bases, with 17 bases between them. The DNA of the CDR3 is TGTGCCTCCGGGCCTACAGGGATAGAGACCCAGTACTTC. Its translation: CASGPTGIETQYF.

The chain uses TRBV2 and TRBJ1-5; 9 bases line up with TRBD1. The CDR3 is 16 residues long. Trimming at V came to 6 bases and at J to 1 base, leaving 7 bases not matched to a gene. The germline V gene encodes CDR1 SNHLY and CDR2 FYNNEI. CDR3 nucleotide sequence: TGTGCCAGCAGAGGAGGGACAGGGTGGAGCAATCAGCCCCAGCATTTT. This sequence encodes CASRGGTGWSNQPQHF.

This clonotype was detected only a few times. One end of the junction is discordant with germline, which a read error may explain. The rearrangement uses TRBV6-4 and TRBJ2-5; D remains ambiguous. Germline loops: CDR1 MRHNA, CDR2 SNTAGT. The CDR3 runs 9 residues. DNA of the CDR3: TGTGCCAGAAGAGAGGCCCAGTACTTC. Translation: CARREAQYF.

The CDR3 here is CSARSGGSSTDTQYF. CDR3 nucleotides: TGCAGTGCTAGGTCGGGGGGCTCCAGCACAGATACGCAGTATTTT. The chain has TRBV20-1 and TRBJ2-3, with D perhaps matching TRBD2 (7 bases). Germline V CDR1 and CDR2: DFQATT, SNEGSKA (reference sequence). The CDR3 contains 15 residues. V was clipped by 3 bases and J by 0 bases, with 13 bases between them.